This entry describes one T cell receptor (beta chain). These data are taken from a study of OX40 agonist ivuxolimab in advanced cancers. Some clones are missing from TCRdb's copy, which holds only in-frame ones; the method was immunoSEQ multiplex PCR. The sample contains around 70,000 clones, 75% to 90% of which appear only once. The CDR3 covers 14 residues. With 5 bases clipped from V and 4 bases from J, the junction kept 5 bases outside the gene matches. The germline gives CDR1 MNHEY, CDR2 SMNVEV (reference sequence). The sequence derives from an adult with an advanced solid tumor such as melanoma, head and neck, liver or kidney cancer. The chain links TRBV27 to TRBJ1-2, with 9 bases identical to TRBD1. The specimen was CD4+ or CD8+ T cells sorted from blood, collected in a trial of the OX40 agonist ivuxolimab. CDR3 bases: TGTGCCAGCAGTCTGACAGGGGGTGTCTATGGCTACACCTTC. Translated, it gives CASSLTGGVYGYTF.